One and the same sample provided the 15 T cell receptor beta chains below, sequenced in a study of glioma-infiltrating T cells. TCR alpha and beta CDR3 regions were amplified from RNA using iRepertoire nested multiplex PCR. TCRdb used MiXCR to reprocess the multiplex PCR reads, holding one entry per CDR3 protein. The sample carries fewer than 90,000 distinct CDR3 sequences, about 25% recorded once. The specimen was glioma tissue, nonneoplastic brain tissue, or PBMCs (not recorded which). The receptors come from a human donor with low-grade glioma or glioblastoma, undergoing nonglioma brain surgery, or in good health (not recorded which).

This clonotype has ten or more counts. This chain joins TRBV12-3 or TRBV12-4 and TRBJ1-1; no firm D call. The CDR3 has 15 amino acids. V gave up 1 base and J gave up 9 bases, with 18 bases separating them. CDR3 in amino acids: CASSLEVVGLSQAFF. The CDR3 coding sequence is TGTGCCAGCAGTTTAGAGGTGGTCGGCCTTTCCCAAGCTTTCTTT.

Ten or more counts support this clonotype. The chain carries TRBV6-2 or TRBV6-3 and TRBJ2-7; no clear D gene. In germline, CDR1 is MNHEY, CDR2 SVGEGT. This CDR3 region has 18 residues. Trimming cost V 4 bases and J 3 bases, with 25 bases left between them. The CDR3 spells CASSFLPHARASNYEQYF. The CDR3 region has the DNA TGTGCCAGCAGTTTCCTCCCGCACGCTCGGGCCTCAAACTACGAGCAGTACTTC.

The chain is built from TRBV7-2 and TRBJ2-7; TRBD2 might be the D (7 bases). The CDR3 sequence is 15 residues long. V gave up 5 bases and J gave up 0 bases, with 14 bases separating them. Germline-derived CDR1 and CDR2 are SGHTA and FQGNSA. CDR3 amino acids: CASSRGAPHSYEQYF. The CDR3 coding sequence is TGTGCCAGCAGCCGGGGGGCTCCACACTCCTACGAGCAGTACTTC.

In this sample, this clonotype turned up once. The CDR3 carries no conserved terminal phenylalanine or tryptophan, so it likely arises from a read error. J is TRBJ1-1 and V is TRBV5-4; unclear D gene. This CDR3 is built from 15 residues. Per germline, CDR1 SGHNT and CDR2 YYREEE (reference sequence). V lost 0 bases and J 10 bases, leaving 19 bases between the germline ends. In nucleotides, the CDR3 is TGTGCCAGCAGCTTGGACGGTATCCACACCCCGGGAGCTTTCCTT. Its translation is CASSLDGIHTPGAFL.

A word on this clonotype: An end of the junction differs from the germline gene, which may be a read error. The chain links TRBV20-1 to TRBJ2-7; a weak D match, TRBD1 (5 bases). Germline V gene data show CDR1 as DFQATT and CDR2 as SNEGSKA (reference sequence). This CDR3 spans 11 amino acids. CDR3 amino acids: CGAGADREQYF. The CDR3 DNA sequence: TGCGGTGCTGGGGCAGACAGAGAGCAGTACTTC.

In this sample, this clonotype turned up many times. The V and J genes are TRBV6-1 and TRBJ2-7; possibly TRBD1 for D (6 bases). Germline loops: CDR1 MNHNS, CDR2 SASEGT. V was trimmed by 0 bases and J by 5 bases, leaving 14 bases between them. The CDR3 has 15 residues. CDR3 DNA sequence: TGTGCCAGCAGTGAAGCGGGCAGGGGTGTCGACGAGCAGTACTTC. Amino acids: CASSEAGRGVDEQYF.

This clonotype was recorded a few times. The chain recombines TRBV5-1 with TRBJ1-1, with no clear D. Trimming stripped 2 bases from V and 1 base from J, with 6 bases between. The CDR3 is 13 residues long. Per the germline V gene, CDR1 is SGHRS and CDR2 is YFSETQ. Here the CDR3 reads CASSFTPNTEAFF. CDR3 nucleotide sequence: TGCGCCAGCAGCTTCACACCGAACACTGAAGCTTTCTTT.

This chain uses TRBV20-1 with TRBJ2-3; D gene ambiguous. This CDR3 has 15 residues. V was pared by 1 base and J by 5 bases, with 16 bases between. The V gene's germline CDR1 is DFQATT and CDR2 SNEGSKA (reference sequence). CDR3 nucleotide sequence: TGCAGTGCTAGAGGGAGAATACCCGGAAAAGATACGCAGTATTTT. Protein: CSARGRIPGKDTQYF.

This clonotype was seen at least ten times. The CDR3 nucleotides read TGCAGTGCTACTGACGGGGTCAAGAGAGGCTACACCTTC. Protein: CSATDGVKRGYTF. V is TRBV20-1 and J is TRBJ1-2, with D unresolved. The V and J ends lost 4 bases and 8 bases respectively, with 17 bases between them. There are 13 residues in the CDR3. Per the germline V gene, CDR1 is DFQATT and CDR2 is SNEGSKA (reference sequence).

About this clonotype: A junction end diverges from the germline sequence, so it may reflect a read error. The CDR3 sequence is CSSSRETTPHEQYF. The CDR3, as DNA: TGTTCCAGCAGTCGAGAGACTACACCCCACGAGCAGTACTTC. The chain employs TRBV25-1 and TRBJ2-7; TRBD2 might be the D (5 bases). The CDR3 runs to 14 residues. Germline V gene lookup returns CDR1 MGHDK and CDR2 SYGVNS.

The gene calls are TRBV16 and TRBJ2-1; TRBD1 matches at 7 bases. V was clipped by 3 bases and J by 7 bases; unmatched bases: 9. This CDR3 is built from 15 residues. Per the germline V gene, CDR1 is KGHSY and CDR2 is FQNENV. This CDR3 reads CASSHPDRVANEQFF. The CDR3 bases are TGTGCCAGCAGCCACCCTGACAGGGTAGCAAATGAGCAGTTCTTC. Looking up the rest from reference TRBV16 and TRBJ2-1 gives the full variable domain: GEEVAQTPKHLVRGEGQKAKLYCAPIKGHSYVFWYQQVLKNEFKFLISFQNENVFDETGMPKERFSAKCLPNSPCSLEIQATKLEDSAVYFCASSHPDRVANEQFFGPGTRLTVL.

This clonotype was recorded many times. The J gene is TRBJ2-7, the V gene TRBV18, with 8 nucleotides matching TRBD1. J was trimmed by 7 bases and V by 3 bases; bases with no gene match: 8. Germline CDR1 KGHSH, CDR2 LQKENI. The CDR3 covers 14 residues. CDR3 loop: CASSPRTGNEEQYF. The CDR3 DNA is TGTGCCAGCTCACCGCGGACAGGGAATGAGGAGCAGTACTTC.

This clonotype was detected ten times or more. This rearrangement joins TRBV2 to TRBJ1-1, with a weak D call TRBD1 (5 bases). V lost 3 bases and J lost 3, with 14 bases in between. The germline V gene encodes CDR1 SNHLY and CDR2 FYNNEI. The CDR3 is 15 residues long. CDR3 residues: CASSDGQGLDTEAFF. The CDR3 DNA reads as TGTGCCAGCAGTGACGGCCAGGGATTGGACACTGAAGCTTTCTTT. The variable domain in full, completed from reference TRBV2 and TRBJ1-1, reads EPEVTQTPSHQVTQMGQEVILRCVPISNHLYFYWYRQILGQKVEFLVSFYNNEISEKSEIFDDQFSVERPDGSNFTLKIRSTKLEDSAMYFCASSDGQGLDTEAFFGQGTRLTVV.

This clonotype has a count of ten or more. The rearrangement links TRBV6-2 or TRBV6-3 to TRBJ1-4, with D perhaps TRBD1 (5 bases). The V end was cut by 8 bases, the J end by 7 bases, with 17 bases between. CDR3 length equals 14 residues. Germline CDR1 MNHEY, CDR2 SVGEGT. CDR3 sequence: CASQPRTTSEKLFF. The DNA of the CDR3 is TGTGCCAGCCAGCCAAGGACAACCTCTGAAAAACTGTTTTTT.

As to this clonotype: A single base separates this from a much larger clone, so it may be a read error. This rearrangement joins TRBV5-4 to TRBJ2-1; maybe TRBD1 (6 bases). The ends were cut back, 5 bases at V and 10 bases at J, with 19 bases in the middle. The CDR3 runs to 14 residues. Germline CDR1 reads SGHNT; CDR2 reads YYREEE (reference sequence). CDR3 sequence reads: CASSFSTGSYEQFF. The DNA of the CDR3 is TGTGCCAGCAGTTTTTCGACAGGATCCTACGAGCAGTTCTTC.